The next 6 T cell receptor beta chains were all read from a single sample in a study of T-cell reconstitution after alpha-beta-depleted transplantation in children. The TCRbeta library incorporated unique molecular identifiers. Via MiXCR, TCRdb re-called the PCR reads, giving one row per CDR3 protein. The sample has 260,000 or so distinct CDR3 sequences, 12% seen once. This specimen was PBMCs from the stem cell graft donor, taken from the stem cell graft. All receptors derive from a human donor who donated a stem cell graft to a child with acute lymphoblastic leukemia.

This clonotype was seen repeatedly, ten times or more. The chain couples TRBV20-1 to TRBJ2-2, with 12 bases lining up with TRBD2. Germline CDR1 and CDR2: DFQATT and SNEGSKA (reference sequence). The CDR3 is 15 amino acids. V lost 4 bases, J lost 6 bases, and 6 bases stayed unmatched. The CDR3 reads CSATMTSGGPGELFF. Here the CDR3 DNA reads TGCAGTGCTACGATGACTAGCGGGGGTCCCGGGGAGCTGTTTTTT.

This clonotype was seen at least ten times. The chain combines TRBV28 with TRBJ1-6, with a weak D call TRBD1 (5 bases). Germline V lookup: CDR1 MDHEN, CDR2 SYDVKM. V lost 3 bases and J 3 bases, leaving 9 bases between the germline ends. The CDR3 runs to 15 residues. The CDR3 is CASSFGQIYNSPLHF. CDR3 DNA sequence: TGTGCCAGCAGTTTTGGACAAATCTATAATTCACCCCTCCACTTT.

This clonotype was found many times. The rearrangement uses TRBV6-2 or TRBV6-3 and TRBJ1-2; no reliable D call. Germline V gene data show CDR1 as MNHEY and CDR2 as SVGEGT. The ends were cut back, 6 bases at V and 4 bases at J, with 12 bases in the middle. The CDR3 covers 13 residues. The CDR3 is CASSQPPSYGYTF. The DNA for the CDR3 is TGTGCCAGCAGCCAGCCCCCCTCCTATGGCTACACCTTC.

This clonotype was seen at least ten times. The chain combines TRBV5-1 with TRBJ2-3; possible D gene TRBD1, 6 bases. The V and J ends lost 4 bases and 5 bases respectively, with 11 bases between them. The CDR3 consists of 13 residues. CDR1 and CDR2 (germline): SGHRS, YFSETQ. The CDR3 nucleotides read TGCGCCAGCAGCCTCCAGGACAGAGATACGCAGTATTTT. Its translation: CASSLQDRDTQYF. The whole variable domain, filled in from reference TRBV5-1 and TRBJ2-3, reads KAGVTQTPRYLIKTRGQQVTLSCSPISGHRSVSWYQQTPGQGLQFLFEYFSETQRNKGNFPGRFSGRQFSNSRSEMNVSTLELGDSALYLCASSLQDRDTQYFGPGTRLTVL.

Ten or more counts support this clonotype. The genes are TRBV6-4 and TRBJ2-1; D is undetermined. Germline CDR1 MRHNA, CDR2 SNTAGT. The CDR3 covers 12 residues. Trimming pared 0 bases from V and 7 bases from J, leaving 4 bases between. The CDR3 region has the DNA TGTGCCAGCAGTGACTCGGGGAATGAGCAGTTCTTC. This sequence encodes CASSDSGNEQFF.

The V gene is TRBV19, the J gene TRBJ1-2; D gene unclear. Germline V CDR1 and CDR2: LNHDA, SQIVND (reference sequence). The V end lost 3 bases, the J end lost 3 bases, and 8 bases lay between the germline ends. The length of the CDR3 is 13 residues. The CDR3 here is CASSIEAYYGYTF. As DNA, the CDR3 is TGTGCCAGTAGTATCGAAGCCTACTATGGCTACACCTTC.